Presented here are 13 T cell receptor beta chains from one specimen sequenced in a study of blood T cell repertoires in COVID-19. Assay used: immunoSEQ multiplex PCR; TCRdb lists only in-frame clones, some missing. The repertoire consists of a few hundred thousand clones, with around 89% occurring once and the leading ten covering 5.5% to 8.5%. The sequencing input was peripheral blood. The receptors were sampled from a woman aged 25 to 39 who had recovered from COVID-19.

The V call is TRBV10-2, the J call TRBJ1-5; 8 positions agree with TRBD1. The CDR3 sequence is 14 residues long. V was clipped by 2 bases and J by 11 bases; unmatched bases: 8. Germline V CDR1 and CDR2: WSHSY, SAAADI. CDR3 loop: CASSEVDRVGSQHF. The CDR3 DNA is TGCGCCAGCAGTGAGGTGGACAGGGTGGGGTCCCAGCATTTT.

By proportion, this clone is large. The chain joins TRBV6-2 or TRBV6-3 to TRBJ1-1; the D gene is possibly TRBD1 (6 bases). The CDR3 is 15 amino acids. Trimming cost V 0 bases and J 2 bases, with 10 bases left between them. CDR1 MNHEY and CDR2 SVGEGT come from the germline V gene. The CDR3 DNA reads TGTGCCAGCAGTTACTCGGGACACAAAAACACTGAAGCTTTCTTT. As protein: CASSYSGHKNTEAFF.

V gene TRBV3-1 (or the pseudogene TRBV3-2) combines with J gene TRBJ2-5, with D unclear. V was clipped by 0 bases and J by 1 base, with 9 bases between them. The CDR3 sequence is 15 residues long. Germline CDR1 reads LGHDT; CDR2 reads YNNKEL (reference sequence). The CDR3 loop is CASSQENHSQETQYF. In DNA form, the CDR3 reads TGTGCCAGCAGCCAAGAAAACCACTCCCAAGAGACCCAGTACTTC.

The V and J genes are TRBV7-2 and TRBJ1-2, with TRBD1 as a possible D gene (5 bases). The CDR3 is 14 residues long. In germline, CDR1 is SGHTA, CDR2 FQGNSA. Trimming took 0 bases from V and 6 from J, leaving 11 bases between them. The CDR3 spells CASSLAMGRDGYTF. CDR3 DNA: TGTGCCAGCAGCTTAGCAATGGGCAGGGATGGCTACACCTTC. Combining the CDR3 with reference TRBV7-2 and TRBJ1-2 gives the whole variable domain GAGVSQSPSNKVTEKGKDVELRCDPISGHTALYWYRQSLGQGLEFLIYFQGNSAPDKSGLPSDRFSAERTGGSVSTLTIQRTQQEDSAVYLCASSLAMGRDGYTFGSGTRLTVV.

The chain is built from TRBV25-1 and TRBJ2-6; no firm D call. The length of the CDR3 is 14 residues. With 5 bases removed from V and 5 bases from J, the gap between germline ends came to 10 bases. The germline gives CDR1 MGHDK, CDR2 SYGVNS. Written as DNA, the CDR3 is TGTGCCAGCAGTCCCCGGTTGAGGGCCAACGTCCTGACTTTC. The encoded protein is CASSPRLRANVLTF.

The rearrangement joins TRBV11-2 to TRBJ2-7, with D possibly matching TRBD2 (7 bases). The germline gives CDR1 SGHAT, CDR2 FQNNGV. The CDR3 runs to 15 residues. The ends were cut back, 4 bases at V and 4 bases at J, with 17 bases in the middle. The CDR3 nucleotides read TGTGCCAGCAGCTCGGGCGCGGGGGCTCCTTACGAGCAGTACTTC. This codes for CASSSGAGAPYEQYF.

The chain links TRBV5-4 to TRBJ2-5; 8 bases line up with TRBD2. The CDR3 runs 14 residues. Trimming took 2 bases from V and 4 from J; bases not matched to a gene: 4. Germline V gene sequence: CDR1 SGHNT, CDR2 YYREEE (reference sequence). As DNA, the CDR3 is TGTGCCAGCAGCTTCCGGGGGGGCAGAGAGACCCAGTACTTC. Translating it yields CASSFRGGRETQYF.

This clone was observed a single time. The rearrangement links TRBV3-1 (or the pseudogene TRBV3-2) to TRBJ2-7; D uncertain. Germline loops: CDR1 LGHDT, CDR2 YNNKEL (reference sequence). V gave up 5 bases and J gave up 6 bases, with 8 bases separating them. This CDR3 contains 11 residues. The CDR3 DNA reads TGTGCCAGCAGCTCCCTTGTCGAGCAGTACTTC. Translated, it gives CASSSLVEQYF.

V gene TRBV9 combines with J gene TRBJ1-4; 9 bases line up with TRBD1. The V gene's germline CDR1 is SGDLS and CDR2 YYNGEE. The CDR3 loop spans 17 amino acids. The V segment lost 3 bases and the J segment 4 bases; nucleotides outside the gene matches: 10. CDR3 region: CASSAGGTGIINEKLFF. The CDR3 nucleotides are TGTGCCAGCAGCGCGGGAGGGACAGGGATAATTAATGAAAAACTGTTTTTT.

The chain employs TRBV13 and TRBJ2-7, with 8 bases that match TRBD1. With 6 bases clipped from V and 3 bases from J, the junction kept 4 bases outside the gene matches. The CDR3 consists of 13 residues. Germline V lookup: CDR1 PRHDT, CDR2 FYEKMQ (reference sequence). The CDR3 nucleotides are TGTGCCAGCAGTCTACAGGGGGTCTACGAGCAGTACTTC. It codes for CASSLQGVYEQYF.

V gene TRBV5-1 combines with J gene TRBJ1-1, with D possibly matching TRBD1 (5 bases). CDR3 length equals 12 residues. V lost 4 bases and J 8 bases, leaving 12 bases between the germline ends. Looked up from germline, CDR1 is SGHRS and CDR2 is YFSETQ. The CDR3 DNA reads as TGCGCCAGCAGCCAGGGAAAATACGAAGCTTTCTTT. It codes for CASSQGKYEAFF.

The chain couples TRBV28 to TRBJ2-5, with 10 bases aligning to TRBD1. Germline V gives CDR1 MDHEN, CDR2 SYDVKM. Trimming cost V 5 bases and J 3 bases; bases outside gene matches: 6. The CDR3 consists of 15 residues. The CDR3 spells CASSRSGQGKETQYF. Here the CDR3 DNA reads TGTGCCAGCAGTCGATCGGGACAGGGGAAAGAGACCCAGTACTTC.

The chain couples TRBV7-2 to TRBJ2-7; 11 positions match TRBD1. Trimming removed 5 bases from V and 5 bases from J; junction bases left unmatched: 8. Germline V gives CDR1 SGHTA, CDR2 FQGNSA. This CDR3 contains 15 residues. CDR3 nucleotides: TGTGCCAGCAGCCCGGACAGGGGGCGCGTTGACGAGCAGTACTTC. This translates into CASSPDRGRVDEQYF.